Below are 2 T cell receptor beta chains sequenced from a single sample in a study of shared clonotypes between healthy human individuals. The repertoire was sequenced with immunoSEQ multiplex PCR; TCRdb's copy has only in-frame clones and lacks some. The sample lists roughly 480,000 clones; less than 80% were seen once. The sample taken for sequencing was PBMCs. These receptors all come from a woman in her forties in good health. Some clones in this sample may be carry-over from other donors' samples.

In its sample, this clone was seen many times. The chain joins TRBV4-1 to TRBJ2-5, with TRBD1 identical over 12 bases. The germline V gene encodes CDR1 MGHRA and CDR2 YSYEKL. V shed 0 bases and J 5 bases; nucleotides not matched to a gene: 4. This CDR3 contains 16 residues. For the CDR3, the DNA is TGCGCCAGCAGCCAAGAAGGGACAGGGGGCGCTGAGACCCAGTACTTC. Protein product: CASSQEGTGGAETQYF.

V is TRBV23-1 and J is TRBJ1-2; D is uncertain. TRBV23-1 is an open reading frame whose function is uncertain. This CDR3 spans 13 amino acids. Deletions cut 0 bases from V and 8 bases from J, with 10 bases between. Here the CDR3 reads CASSQSPHGGYTF. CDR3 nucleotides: TGCGCCAGCAGTCAATCCCCTCATGGGGGCTACACCTTC.